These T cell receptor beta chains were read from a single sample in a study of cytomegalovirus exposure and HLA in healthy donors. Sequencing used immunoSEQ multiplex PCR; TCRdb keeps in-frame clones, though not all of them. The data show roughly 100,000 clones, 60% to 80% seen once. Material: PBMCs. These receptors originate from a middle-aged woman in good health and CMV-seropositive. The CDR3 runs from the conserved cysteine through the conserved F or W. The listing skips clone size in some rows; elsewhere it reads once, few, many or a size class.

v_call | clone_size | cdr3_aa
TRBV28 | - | CASSSEDRGLGEQYF
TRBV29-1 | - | CSVQKGLVTNEKLFF
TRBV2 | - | CASKLVIGGQETQYF
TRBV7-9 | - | CASTYWNTEAFF
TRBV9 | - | CASSVAVTDTQYF
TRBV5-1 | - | CASSLETSGSYEQYF
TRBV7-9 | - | CASSARDSPYEQYF
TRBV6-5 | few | CASSYKRGDEQFF
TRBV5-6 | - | CASTPPSRINEQFF
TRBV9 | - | CASSGLADSTGELFF
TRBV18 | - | CASSLRIGESGANVLTF
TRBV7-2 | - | CASSLEQAAGELFF
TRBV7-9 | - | CASSLVGTGVNQPQHF
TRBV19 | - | CASSIDPRVIVKRGELFF
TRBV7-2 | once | CASSLQGANTGELFF
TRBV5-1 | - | CASSLVGQDTEAFF
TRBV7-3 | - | CASSLRGGVNNSPLHF
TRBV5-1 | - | CASSSGHYYEQYF
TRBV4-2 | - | CASSPGQTNSPLHF
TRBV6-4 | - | CASSYSSGGATHEQFF
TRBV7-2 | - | CASSLAGAGTDTQYF
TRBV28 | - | CASNGNYGYTF
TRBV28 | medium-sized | CASSALLGQATNEKLFF
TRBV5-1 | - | CASSLGGAPYEQYF
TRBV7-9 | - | CASSLAQGQDTDTQYF
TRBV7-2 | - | CASSLVYGAGARDTQYF
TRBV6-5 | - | CASRRDRGHEKLFF
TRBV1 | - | CTSSQGTSGSLGNEQFF
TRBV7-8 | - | CASMYQGREAFF
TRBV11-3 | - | CASSPADRAGNTIYF
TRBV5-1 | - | CASTDRDEAFF
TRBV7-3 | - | CASSSQGARNSGELFF
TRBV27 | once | CASSIAGASYEQYF
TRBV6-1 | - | CASSGGLQTGTDTQYF
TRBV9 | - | CASSVGLAFGTGELFF
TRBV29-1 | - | CSVQMSRADEQYF
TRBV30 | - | CASQTPLGTGELFF
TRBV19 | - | CASSIDQAGLNNSPLHF
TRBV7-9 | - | CASSKPGGSNQPQHF
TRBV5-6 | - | CASSLTGLQSYEQYF
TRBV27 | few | CASSSRGSSYFYGYTF
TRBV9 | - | CASSGGGYEQYF
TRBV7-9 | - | CSSTPPQGALYNEQFF
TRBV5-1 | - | CASSSTGPGGFPPYEQYF
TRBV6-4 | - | CASSVGGVGANVLTF
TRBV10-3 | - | CATTTGMNTEAFF
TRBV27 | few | CASSLGGQVGGYTF
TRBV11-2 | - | CASSQPLSERQFF
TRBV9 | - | CASSVGTSGSNEQFF
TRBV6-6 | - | CASSYSIGGVRGYTF
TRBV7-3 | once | CASSLNEGDTQYF
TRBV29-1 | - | CSALEGSNYGYTF
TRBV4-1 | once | CASSRDRNTEAFF
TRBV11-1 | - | CASSRTGFSGNTIYF
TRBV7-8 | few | CASSFLTSGGMDTQYF
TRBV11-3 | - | CASSLRVSAGSYNEQFF
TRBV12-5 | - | CASGSGLAGLSYNEQFF
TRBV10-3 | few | CAISESGGFSSYNSPLHF
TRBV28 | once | CASSPPGHIEKLFF